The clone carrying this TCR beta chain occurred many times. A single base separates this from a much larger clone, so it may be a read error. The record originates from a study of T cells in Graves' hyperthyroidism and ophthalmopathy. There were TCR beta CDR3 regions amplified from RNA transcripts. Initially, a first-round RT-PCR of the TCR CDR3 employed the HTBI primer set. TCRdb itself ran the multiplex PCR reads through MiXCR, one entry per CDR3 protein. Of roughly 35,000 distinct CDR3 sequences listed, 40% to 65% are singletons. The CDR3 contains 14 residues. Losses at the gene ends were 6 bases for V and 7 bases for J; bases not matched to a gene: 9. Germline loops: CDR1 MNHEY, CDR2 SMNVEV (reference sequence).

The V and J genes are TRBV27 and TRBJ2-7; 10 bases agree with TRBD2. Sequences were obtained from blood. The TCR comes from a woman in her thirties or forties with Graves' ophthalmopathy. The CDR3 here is CASRIAGGAFEQYF. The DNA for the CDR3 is TGTGCCAGCAGAATAGCGGGGGGTGCATTTGAGCAGTACTTC.